The 29 T cell receptor beta chains presented below share a single source sample, sequenced in a study of T cell responses to AZD1222 COVID-19 vaccine. TCRdb's table, derived via immunoSEQ multiplex PCR, lists solely in-frame clones and lacks some. This table has more than 75,000 clones, 85% to 95% appearing once. Sequenced material: peripheral blood, taken 28 days after the second AZD1222 dose. The receptors come from an adult who received the AZD1222 COVID-19 vaccine.

The chain carries TRBV12-2 and TRBJ1-2; the DNA was not compared with TRBD1, the D call given in the table. TRBV12-2 is classified as a pseudogene. The CDR3 has 14 residues. The CDR3 DNA is TGTGCAAGTCGCTTAGAAACTCACAGGGGTGGCTACACCTTC. Protein: CASRLETHRGGYTF.

Note on this clone: The sample contains more than one DNA sequence encoding this CDR3. The chain is built from TRBV18 and TRBJ2-2, with TRBD1 matching 9 bases. The junction had 1 base not matched to a gene; V was cut back by 0 bases and J by 2 bases. In germline, CDR1 is KGHSH, CDR2 LQKENI. The CDR3 is 16 amino acids. This chain's CDR3 is CASSPPTGGNTGELFF. The DNA for the CDR3 is TGTGCCAGCTCACCACCGACAGGGGGAAACACCGGGGAGCTGTTTTTT.

This sequence joins TRBV4-2 and TRBJ2-1, with D perhaps matching TRBD1 (6 bases). V lost 0 bases to trimming and J lost 7 bases, with 16 bases between them. This CDR3 contains 16 residues. Germline values: CDR1 LGHNA, CDR2 YNFKEQ. CDR3 nucleotides: TGTGCCAGCAGCCAAGACCCACAGGGACGGTTGAATGAGCAGTTCTTC. Residues: CASSQDPQGRLNEQFF.

CDR3 protein: CASSPSGGSGELFF. CDR3 DNA: TGTGCCAGCAGTCCCTCGGGGGGTTCCGGGGAGCTGTTTTTT. This chain joins TRBV6-5 and TRBJ2-2; 7 bases are a match to TRBD2. The CDR3 runs 14 residues. Losses at the gene ends were 5 bases for V and 6 bases for J; bases not matched to a gene: 6. Per the germline V gene, CDR1 is MNHEY and CDR2 is SVGAGI.

This clone appeared once. This chain connects TRBV19 to TRBJ2-1; no reliable D call. The CDR3 has 13 residues. Germline V gene lookup returns CDR1 LNHDA and CDR2 SQIVND (reference sequence). V dropped 7 bases and J dropped 12 bases, with 19 bases sitting between them. The CDR3 DNA follows: TGTGCCAGTACGGCGTCTCTTCAAGTGGTGCAGTTCTTC. This sequence encodes CASTASLQVVQFF. Based on the CDR3 plus reference TRBV19 and TRBJ2-1, the full variable domain is DGGITQSPKYLFRKEGQNVTLSCEQNLNHDAMYWYRQDPGQGLRLIYYSQIVNDFQKGDIAEGYSVSREKKESFPLTVTSAQKNPTAFYLCASTASLQVVQFFGPGTRLTVL.

The chain joins TRBV5-4 to TRBJ2-1; the match to TRBD2 covers 9 bases. V lost 1 base and J lost 7; bases outside the gene matches: 6. Germline CDR1 SGHNT, CDR2 YYREEE (reference sequence). The CDR3 contains 15 residues. The CDR3 spells CASSLSSGSANEQFF. The CDR3, as DNA: TGTGCCAGCAGCTTGAGTAGCGGGAGTGCGAATGAGCAGTTCTTC.

This chain joins TRBV14 and TRBJ2-6, with unresolved D. The CDR3 covers 16 residues. Germline CDR1 SGHDN, CDR2 FVKESK. Trimming left V 3 bases short and J 4 bases short, with 13 bases between. In DNA, the CDR3 is TGTGCCAGCAGCCACCGTATGGTCCTCGGGGCCAACGTCCTGACTTTC. Its protein product is CASSHRMVLGANVLTF.

The gene calls are TRBV27 and TRBJ2-1; 11 bases are shared with TRBD2. Germline CDR1 and CDR2: MNHEY and SMNVEV (reference sequence). CDR3 length: 17 residues. V dropped 2 bases and J dropped 8; count of bases not matched to a gene: 11. The CDR3 coding sequence is TGTGCCAGCAGTTTAATCCTAGCGGGGGGACTTTTGGATGAGCAGTTCTTC. It codes for CASSLILAGGLLDEQFF.

Comment on this clone: The sample contains more than one DNA sequence encoding this CDR3. The chain joins TRBV19 to TRBJ1-5, with D tentatively TRBD1 (5 bases). This CDR3 region has 14 residues. CDR1 LNHDA and CDR2 SQIVND come from the germline V gene (reference sequence). The V and J ends lost 3 bases and 1 base respectively, with 7 bases between them. In DNA form, the CDR3 reads TGTGCCAGTAGTATCGGGGGGAGCAATCAGCCCCAGCATTTT. Protein: CASSIGGSNQPQHF.

The V gene is TRBV30, the J gene TRBJ2-1; no reliable D call. Germline CDR1 reads GTSNPN; CDR2 reads SVGIG (reference sequence). The CDR3 is 15 residues long. Trimming left V 5 bases short and J 8 bases short, with 22 bases between. This CDR3 is CAWARPVRARDEQFF. CDR3 DNA sequence: TGTGCCTGGGCCCGGCCGGTACGGGCACGGGATGAGCAGTTCTTC.

This clone was observed once. The gene calls are TRBV5-4 and TRBJ1-5; 7 bases match TRBD1. V lost 4 bases to trimming and J lost 10 bases; unmatched junction nucleotides: 5. This CDR3 region has 12 residues. Germline CDR1 reads SGHNT; CDR2 reads YYREEE (reference sequence). The CDR3 bases are TGTGCCAGCAGCGACTACAGGGGACCCCAGCATTTT. Amino acid sequence: CASSDYRGPQHF.

The chain employs TRBV3-1 (or the pseudogene TRBV3-2) and TRBJ2-5; a possible D gene is TRBD2 (5 bases). The V end lost 0 bases, the J end lost 3 bases, and 8 bases lay between the germline ends. Germline V CDR1 and CDR2: LGHDT, YNNKEL (reference sequence). The CDR3 is 14 amino acids. The CDR3 region is CASSQDPGKETQYF. The CDR3 bases are TGTGCCAGCAGCCAAGATCCGGGGAAAGAGACCCAGTACTTC.

The rearrangement joins TRBV28 to TRBJ1-4; 7 positions match TRBD1. The CDR3 totals 15 residues. Germline CDR1 MDHEN, CDR2 SYDVKM. V shed 4 bases and J 8 bases; nucleotides not matched to a gene: 10. The CDR3 DNA reads TGTGCCAGCAGTTGGCCCGGGACAGTAAGCGAAAAACTGTTTTTT. Protein: CASSWPGTVSEKLFF.

V usage is TRBV18 and J usage is TRBJ1-5; weak D call: TRBD1 (5 bases). Germline V gene sequence: CDR1 KGHSH, CDR2 LQKENI. V lost 3 bases, J lost 3 bases, and 9 bases lay in between. The CDR3 contains 14 residues. CDR3 DNA sequence: TGTGCCAGCTCACCCGGGGCGTTCAATCAGCCCCAGCATTTT. This codes for CASSPGAFNQPQHF.

The chain couples TRBV7-2 to TRBJ2-3, with D perhaps TRBD1 (6 bases). The CDR3 runs to 15 residues. Trimming stripped 8 bases from V and 2 bases from J, with 17 bases between. Germline CDR1 and CDR2: SGHTA and FQGNSA. The CDR3 DNA sequence: TGTGCCAGCCGTCCCCCCGGGACAAACACAGATACGCAGTATTTT. Translation: CASRPPGTNTDTQYF.

This chain links TRBV28 with TRBJ2-7; D might be TRBD2 (5 bases). The CDR3 has 10 residues. V was trimmed by 6 bases and J by 6 bases, leaving 6 bases between them. Germline V gene lookup returns CDR1 MDHEN and CDR2 SYDVKM. Here the CDR3 reads CASSRGEQYF. The CDR3 region has the DNA TGTGCCAGCAGCCGGGGCGAGCAGTACTTC.

V is TRBV4-2 and J is TRBJ2-2, with a tentative D call TRBD2 (6 bases). Germline V CDR1 and CDR2: LGHNA, YNFKEQ. This CDR3 is 15 amino acids long. V was cut by 3 bases and J by 7 bases, with 15 bases left in between. CDR3 in DNA: TGTGCCAGCAGCCAGCCCTCGGGAGCGGTCGGGGAGCTGTTTTTT. It is translated as CASSQPSGAVGELFF.

The gene calls are TRBV10-2 and TRBJ2-7; TRBD2 matches at 8 bases. Germline CDR1 reads WSHSY; CDR2 reads SAAADI. The junction had 7 bases not matched to a gene; V was cut back by 6 bases and J by 0 bases. The CDR3 runs to 15 residues. CDR3 bases: TGCGCCAGCAGGGGGGGAGCGGGAGCCTCCTACGAGCAGTACTTC. Translation: CASRGGAGASYEQYF.

On this clone: The junction differs from germline at one of its ends, possibly a read error. V is TRBV7-7 and J is TRBJ2-5; 14 positions match TRBD2. The CDR3 contains 17 residues. Germline V lookup: CDR1 SSHAT, CDR2 FNYEAQ (reference sequence). CDR3 sequence: CASSLAGTSGSYETQYF. The CDR3 region has the DNA TGTGCTAGCAGCTTAGCTGGGACTAGCGGGAGTTATGAGACCCAGTACTTC.

The chain uses TRBV4-1 and TRBJ2-1, with D unresolved. This CDR3 region has 14 residues. The germline CDR1 and CDR2 sequences are MGHRA and YSYEKL. Trimming pared 2 bases from V and 4 bases from J, leaving 9 bases between. The CDR3 DNA reads as TGCGCCAGCAGCCAAAGCCAGGCATACAATGAGCAGTTCTTC. This encodes CASSQSQAYNEQFF.

The rearrangement uses TRBV11-2 and TRBJ2-7; 7 nucleotides agree with TRBD1. Trimming removed 1 base from V and 6 bases from J; junction bases left unmatched: 6. Germline CDR1 reads SGHAT; CDR2 reads FQNNGV. The CDR3 contains 14 residues. In DNA form, the CDR3 reads TGTGCCAGCAGCTTAGGGTCCACAGGGGTCGAGCAGTACTTC. Translation: CASSLGSTGVEQYF. Filled out from reference TRBV11-2 and TRBJ2-7, the complete variable domain reads EAGVAQSPRYKIIEKRQSVAFWCNPISGHATLYWYQQILGQGPKLLIQFQNNGVVDDSQLPKDRFSAERLKGVDSTLKIQPAKLEDSAVYLCASSLGSTGVEQYFGPGTRLTVT.

The chain employs TRBV27 and TRBJ1-6, with D possibly TRBD1 on 5 matching bases. CDR3 length equals 14 residues. CDR1 and CDR2 from the germline V gene are MNHEY and SMNVEV (reference sequence). The V and J ends lost 6 bases and 14 bases respectively, with 20 bases between them. For the CDR3, the DNA is TGTGCCAGCAGCCTAGGGACTCCTCTTAGCTCCCTCCACTTT. Protein product: CASSLGTPLSSLHF.

The chain couples TRBV7-3 to TRBJ2-1; TRBD2 agrees at 10 bases. CDR3 length: 13 amino acids. Germline CDR1 SGHTA, CDR2 FQGTGA. V gave up 5 bases and J gave up 9 bases; unmatched junction bases: 4. The CDR3 bases are TGTGCCAGCAGCGGGGGGACTAGCGCTGAGCAGTTCTTC. It encodes CASSGGTSAEQFF. Full variable domain (outside the CDR3, taken from reference TRBV7-3 and TRBJ2-1): GAGVSQTPSNKVTEKGKYVELRCDPISGHTALYWYRQSLGQGPEFLIYFQGTGAADDSGLPNDRFFAVRPEGSVSTLKIQRTERGDSAVYLCASSGGTSAEQFFGPGTRLTVL.

This clone was detected once. The chain carries TRBV28 and TRBJ1-5; D is possibly TRBD1 (6 bases). V lost 10 bases and J 4 bases, leaving 11 bases between the germline ends. The CDR3 extends over 12 amino acids. Germline lookup yields CDR1 MDHEN and CDR2 SYDVKM. The DNA of the CDR3 is TGTGCCATACAGGGACGGAATCAGCCCCAGCATTTT. The encoded protein is CAIQGRNQPQHF.

The chain carries TRBV2 and TRBJ2-3, with D perhaps assigned TRBD1 or TRBD2 (7 bases each). This CDR3 region has 15 residues. Germline V gene sequence: CDR1 SNHLY, CDR2 FYNNEI. Trimming shortened V by 6 bases and J by 0 bases, and 13 bases separated the two germline ends. The CDR3 DNA reads as TGTGCCAGCAGAAGGGAGGGGGCTAGCACAGATACGCAGTATTTT. It translates to CASRREGASTDTQYF.

The chain has TRBV30 and TRBJ2-4, with D tentatively TRBD1 (5 bases). CDR3 length: 12 residues. The ends were cut back, 3 bases at V and 8 bases at J, with 11 bases in the middle. The germline V gene encodes CDR1 GTSNPN and CDR2 SVGIG (reference sequence). Here the CDR3 DNA reads TGTGCCTGGAGAGGGGCGCAGGACATTCAGTACTTC. Translated: CAWRGAQDIQYF.

This chain uses TRBV12-3 or TRBV12-4 with TRBJ1-6; 7 bases match TRBD1. V was pared by 5 bases and J by 10 bases, with 5 bases of the junction left unmatched. The CDR3 runs to 13 residues. CDR3 region: CASSRQGRSPLHF. Written as DNA, the CDR3 is TGTGCCAGCAGTCGACAGGGAAGATCACCCCTCCACTTT.

The J gene is TRBJ2-2, the V gene TRBV28; 12 bases align to TRBD2. V shed 6 bases, J shed 2 bases, and the junction held 7 bases outside the gene matches. The CDR3 contains 17 residues. Germline CDR1 is MDHEN and CDR2 is SYDVKM. As DNA, the CDR3 is TGTGCCAGCAGCCTGACTAGCGGGAGCACAAACACCGGGGAGCTGTTTTTT. Residues: CASSLTSGSTNTGELFF.

CDR3 in DNA: TGTGCCAGCAGCCGCTACCTCCTCGAGCAGTACTTC. Encoded protein: CASSRYLLEQYF. The chain joins TRBV7-8 to TRBJ2-7; D is unclear. The CDR3 contains 12 residues. The germline V gene encodes CDR1 SGHVS and CDR2 FQNEAQ. V was pared by 5 bases and J by 6 bases, with 11 bases between.